The 30 T cell receptor beta chains in this list originate from one sample, sequenced in a study of molecular identifiers for immune sequencing clone quantification. TCRdb re-called the PCR reads through MiXCR, storing one row per CDR3 protein. Counted here are 80,000 to 95,000 distinct CDR3 sequences, 15% to 20% occurring once; the ten biggest clones make up roughly 0.89%. The sequenced sample was naive CD8+ T cells from blood, with Jurkat cell RNA spiked in. As to subset: FACS-sorted CD8+CD4-CCR7+CD45RA+ naive T cells. These receptors came from a human donor in good health. Some libraries in this study had Jurkat cell RNA spiked in.

This clonotype was seen repeatedly, ten times or more. The chain recombines TRBV24-1 with TRBJ2-7; 13 bases match TRBD2. The CDR3 is made up of 16 amino acids. The trim removed 4 bases at V and 1 base at J, leaving 3 bases unmatched. Germline V gene lookup returns CDR1 KGHDR and CDR2 SFDVKD. The CDR3 coding sequence is TGTGCCACCAGTGACCCGACTAGCGGGGGGTCCTACGAGCAGTACTTC. It codes for CATSDPTSGGSYEQYF.

This clonotype appeared many times. The V and J genes are TRBV6-6 and TRBJ1-5; D unresolved. This CDR3 comprises 14 residues. Germline CDR1 is MNHNY and CDR2 is SVGAGI (reference sequence). V was cut by 4 bases and J by 7 bases, with 14 bases left in between. The CDR3 DNA reads as TGTGCCAGCAGTTTCGCAGGTTTTGAGCAGCCCCAGCATTTT. It translates to CASSFAGFEQPQHF.

There are many counts of this clonotype. This chain uses TRBV7-9 with TRBJ1-1, with a possible D match to TRBD1 (6 bases). Germline CDR1 reads SEHNR; CDR2 reads FQNEAQ (reference sequence). CDR3 length: 14 residues. Trimming removed 5 bases at V and 2 bases at J, with 12 bases between. The CDR3 protein is CASSAGQRNTEAFF. The CDR3 DNA sequence: TGTGCCAGCAGCGCCGGACAGAGAAACACTGAAGCTTTCTTT.

In its sample, this clonotype was seen many times. Here the CDR3 reads CASSQDFKGYSYEQYF. DNA for the CDR3: TGCGCCAGCAGCCAAGATTTCAAGGGGTACTCCTACGAGCAGTACTTC. The chain couples TRBV4-3 to TRBJ2-7; TRBD1 is a possible D gene (5 bases). There are 16 residues in the CDR3. Per the germline V gene, CDR1 is LGHNA and CDR2 is YSLEER. V gave up 0 bases and J gave up 0 bases, with 12 bases separating them.

At least ten counts were recorded for this clonotype. The chain uses TRBV7-3 and TRBJ2-7, with 16 bases fitting TRBD2. The length of the CDR3 is 16 residues. The V gene's germline CDR1 is SGHTA and CDR2 FQGTGA. After removal of 5 bases from V and 3 bases from J, the junction contained 4 bases not matched to a gene. For the CDR3, the DNA is TGTGCCAGCAGCCCAGGGACTAGCGGGAGGGACTACGAGCAGTACTTC. Residues: CASSPGTSGRDYEQYF.

This clonotype was observed at least ten times. The gene calls are TRBV6-2 or TRBV6-3 and TRBJ1-1, with 7 nucleotides matching TRBD1. Unmatched junction bases numbered 7, after V lost 1 base and J lost 5 bases. The CDR3 length is 15 residues. Germline lookup yields CDR1 MNHEY and CDR2 SVGEGT. The CDR3 loop is CASSYFEQGRTEAFF. In DNA form, the CDR3 reads TGTGCCAGCAGTTACTTTGAACAGGGGCGTACTGAAGCTTTCTTT.

The rearrangement uses TRBV20-1 and TRBJ2-1; D not resolved. Trimming left V 0 bases short and J 0 bases short, with 9 bases between. Germline V CDR1 and CDR2: DFQATT, SNEGSKA (reference sequence). This CDR3 has 15 residues. The CDR3 nucleotides are TGCAGTGCTAGAGATCGTTCCAGCTCCTACAATGAGCAGTTCTTC. Its protein product is CSARDRSSSYNEQFF.

This clonotype has at least ten counts. The DNA for the CDR3 is TGTGCCAGCAGGAGAGCCGGATCTAAGCAGGCAGATACGCAGTATTTT. Protein product: CASRRAGSKQADTQYF. The chain joins TRBV7-9 to TRBJ2-3, with D unclear. Between the trimmed V and J ends, which lost 6 bases and 4 bases, there was a span of 20 bases. This CDR3 region has 16 residues. Germline V CDR1 and CDR2: SEHNR, FQNEAQ (reference sequence).

This clonotype was detected ten times or more. The V gene is TRBV24-1, the J gene TRBJ2-3; D remains unclear. The germline CDR1 and CDR2 sequences are KGHDR and SFDVKD. The CDR3 contains 12 residues. V was cut by 3 bases and J by 2 bases, with 2 bases left in between. The CDR3 DNA follows: TGTGCCACCAGTGATCCCACAGATACGCAGTATTTT. Translation: CATSDPTDTQYF.

This clonotype came up many times. The chain employs TRBV28 and TRBJ2-1; 8 bases fit TRBD2. Germline loops: CDR1 MDHEN, CDR2 SYDVKM. The CDR3 consists of 13 residues. J was trimmed by 9 bases and V by 2 bases; bases with no gene match: 3. The CDR3 DNA reads TGTGCCAGCAGTTTAGGGCTAGCGGGTGAGCAGTTCTTC. Its translation is CASSLGLAGEQFF.

About this clonotype itself: A read error is likely, as this CDR3 ends without the conserved phenylalanine or tryptophan. V is TRBV7-9 and J is TRBJ1-3, with D uncertain. Between the trimmed V and J ends, which lost 7 bases and 4 bases, there was a span of 14 bases. Germline-derived CDR1 and CDR2 are SEHNR and FQNEAQ (reference sequence). CDR3 length: 14 residues. CDR3 in amino acids: CASISPPAGNTIYL. The CDR3 bases are TGTGCCAGCATATCCCCCCCGGCGGGAAACACCATATATCTT.

This clonotype was recorded at least ten times. This rearrangement joins TRBV10-3 to TRBJ2-7; a possible D gene is TRBD2 (5 bases). V lost 2 bases and J 1 base, leaving 9 bases between the germline ends. CDR3 size: 14 residues. Germline-derived CDR1 and CDR2 are ENHRY and SYGVKD. The DNA for the CDR3 is TGTGCCATCAGTGAGCCGGGGAGTTCCTACGAGCAGTACTTC. Its protein product is CAISEPGSSYEQYF.

This clonotype has a count of ten or more. V and J are TRBV27 and TRBJ2-1; TRBD1 matches 9 bases. Germline V lookup: CDR1 MNHEY, CDR2 SMNVEV (reference sequence). The CDR3 covers 14 residues. The J segment lost 3 bases and the V segment lost 7 bases, leaving 4 bases of the junction unmatched. CDR3 bases: TGTGCCAGCACTAAGACAGGGGGCTACAATGAGCAGTTCTTC. Its translation: CASTKTGGYNEQFF.

A single count supports this clonotype. V gene TRBV5-1 combines with J gene TRBJ2-7; TRBD2 matches 12 bases. Germline CDR1 SGHRS, CDR2 YFSETQ. Trimming removed 7 bases from V and 6 bases from J; junction bases left unmatched: 5. The CDR3 is 13 residues long. The CDR3 loop reads CASSSGGASEQYF. The CDR3 DNA reads as TGCGCCAGCTCTAGCGGGGGGGCTTCCGAGCAGTACTTC. Supplemented by reference TRBV5-1 and TRBJ2-7, the full variable domain reads KAGVTQTPRYLIKTRGQQVTLSCSPISGHRSVSWYQQTPGQGLQFLFEYFSETQRNKGNFPGRFSGRQFSNSRSEMNVSTLELGDSALYLCASSSGGASEQYFGPGTRLTVT.

This clonotype occurred many times. The CDR3 region is CASKTGSYEQYF. The CDR3 DNA reads as TGTGCCAGCAAAACGGGATCCTACGAGCAGTACTTC. The chain joins TRBV6-6 to TRBJ2-7; tentative D call: TRBD2 (5 bases). This CDR3 is built from 12 residues. From germline, CDR1 is MNHNY and CDR2 SVGAGI (reference sequence). The V end was cut by 7 bases, the J end by 1 base, with 8 bases between.

Remarks on this clonotype: A single base separates this from a much larger clone, so it may be a read error. CDR3 DNA: TGTGCCAGCAGCTTATCTCAAGGACTAGTGGTTTGGGGGGAGCAGTTCTTC. Encoded protein: CASSLSQGLVVWGEQFF. The chain uses TRBV7-9 and TRBJ2-1; 7 bases are a match to TRBD2. Germline V gene sequence: CDR1 SEHNR, CDR2 FQNEAQ (reference sequence). V shed 2 bases, J shed 10 bases, and the junction held 17 bases outside the gene matches. The CDR3 is 17 amino acids.

This clonotype was observed many times. The rearrangement uses TRBV14 and TRBJ2-1; 8 positions agree with TRBD2. The CDR3 totals 15 residues. Trimming at V came to 4 bases and at J to 7 bases, leaving 9 bases not matched to a gene. Germline lookup yields CDR1 SGHDN and CDR2 FVKESK. CDR3 region: CASSPPGLVTNEQFF. In DNA, the CDR3 is TGTGCCAGCAGCCCACCGGGACTAGTAACTAATGAGCAGTTCTTC.

This clonotype was seen many times. The chain has TRBV7-8 and TRBJ2-1; 7 nucleotides line up with TRBD1. The ends lost 5 bases at V and 7 bases at J; junction bases unmatched: 8. The germline V gene encodes CDR1 SGHVS and CDR2 FQNEAQ. The CDR3 runs 14 residues. The CDR3 sequence: CASSLQQGSNEQFF. The CDR3 coding sequence is TGTGCCAGCAGCCTCCAACAGGGGTCGAATGAGCAGTTCTTC.

The sample holds many counts of this clonotype. The chain is built from TRBV19 and TRBJ1-1; TRBD1 might be the D (5 bases). The CDR3 has 16 amino acids. Germline values: CDR1 LNHDA, CDR2 SQIVND (reference sequence). V shed 1 base and J shed 1 base, with 13 bases lying between them. The CDR3 reads CASSIVTGYPNTEAFF. DNA of the CDR3: TGTGCCAGTAGTATAGTTACAGGTTACCCGAACACTGAAGCTTTCTTT. The whole variable domain, remainder taken from reference TRBV19 and TRBJ1-1, is DGGITQSPKYLFRKEGQNVTLSCEQNLNHDAMYWYRQDPGQGLRLIYYSQIVNDFQKGDIAEGYSVSREKKESFPLTVTSAQKNPTAFYLCASSIVTGYPNTEAFFGQGTRLTVV.

Comments on this clonotype: A much larger clonotype is one base distant, so this may be a read error. The rearrangement links TRBV4-1 to TRBJ2-3; 16 positions match TRBD2. V lost 0 bases to trimming and J lost 4 bases; unmatched junction nucleotides: 13. The germline V gene has CDR1 MGHRA and CDR2 YSYEKL. This CDR3 comprises 21 residues. CDR3 sequence (DNA): TGCGCCAGCAGCCAAGATCCCCCTTTGGGACTAGCGGGAGGGCCGGCAGATACGCAGTATTTT. It yields the protein CASSQDPPLGLAGGPADTQYF.

This clonotype was observed many times. This rearrangement joins TRBV3-1 to TRBJ2-7; 10 bases map to TRBD2. The CDR3 contains 14 residues. CDR1 LGHDT and CDR2 YNNKEL come from the germline V gene (reference sequence). V lost 4 bases to trimming and J lost 3 bases; unmatched junction nucleotides: 3. The CDR3 loop reads CASSPGLADYEQYF. The CDR3 coding sequence is TGTGCCAGCAGCCCCGGACTAGCGGACTACGAGCAGTACTTC.

Remarks on this clonotype: An end of the junction differs from the germline gene, which may be a read error. The rearrangement links TRBV10-3 to TRBJ1-5; TRBD1 matches at 7 bases. The CDR3 spans 14 residues. CDR1 and CDR2 (germline): ENHRY, SYGVKD. In DNA, the CDR3 is TGTGCCACCAGTGACACAGGGGTGGGTCAGCCCCAGCATTTT. This codes for CATSDTGVGQPQHF.

This clonotype was counted many times. The J gene is TRBJ1-6, the V gene TRBV28; D is uncertain. Germline CDR1 and CDR2: MDHEN and SYDVKM. Trimming shortened V by 4 bases and J by 8 bases, and 21 bases separated the two germline ends. This CDR3 has 17 amino acids. CDR3 in amino acids: CASSSTPRTREDSPLHF. The CDR3 nucleotides are TGTGCCAGCAGTTCCACCCCTCGGACTCGAGAAGATTCACCCCTCCACTTT.

There are many counts of this clonotype. This chain connects TRBV3-1 to TRBJ2-7; 12 positions match TRBD2. J gave up 5 bases and V 1 base, and 12 bases lay outside the gene matches. Germline V gives CDR1 LGHDT, CDR2 YNNKEL (reference sequence). The CDR3 runs to 18 residues. In DNA, the CDR3 is TGTGCCAGCAGCCAAGGTACTAGCGGGAGGATGGGGTCCCACGAGCAGTACTTC. This encodes CASSQGTSGRMGSHEQYF.

This clonotype was counted ten times or more. CDR3 amino acids: CASSYFGTSATPQETQYF. The CDR3 nucleotides are TGTGCCAGCAGTTATTTTGGGACTAGCGCGACTCCCCAAGAGACCCAGTACTTC. This rearrangement joins TRBV6-5 to TRBJ2-5, with 10 nucleotides matching TRBD2. This CDR3 spans 18 amino acids. The ends lost 3 bases at V and 1 base at J; junction bases unmatched: 11. Germline CDR1 MNHEY, CDR2 SVGAGI.

This clonotype was observed at least ten times. The chain combines TRBV4-1 with TRBJ2-7; 9 bases map to TRBD1. Germline assignment: CDR1 MGHRA and CDR2 YSYEKL. This CDR3 has 16 residues. V dropped 3 bases and J dropped 3; count of bases not matched to a gene: 9. CDR3 in amino acids: CASSHSDRGIFYEQYF. CDR3 DNA: TGCGCCAGCAGCCATTCGGACAGGGGAATTTTCTACGAGCAGTACTTC.

This clonotype was counted many times. The rearrangement uses TRBV7-9 and TRBJ2-3, with 11 bases identical to TRBD2. Germline lookup yields CDR1 SEHNR and CDR2 FQNEAQ (reference sequence). The CDR3 length is 15 residues. Losses at the gene ends were 4 bases for V and 4 bases for J; bases not matched to a gene: 4. CDR3 in amino acids: CASSSTSGSADTQYF. Written as DNA, the CDR3 is TGTGCCAGCAGCTCCACTAGCGGGAGCGCAGATACGCAGTATTTT.

On this clonotype: The conserved phenylalanine or tryptophan is not found at the CDR3 terminus, so this likely reflects a read error. No DNA is shown, since the ends of the CDR3 on it are uncertain; the CDR3 is the one TCRdb lists. The rearrangement links TRBV25-1 to TRBJ2-1; TRBD2, the D gene given by the table, was not confirmed from the DNA. The V gene's germline CDR1 is MGHDK and CDR2 SYGVNS. The CDR3 spans 17 residues, counting both ends. The CDR3 reads CASSPGLADREYNEQSL.

Ten or more counts support this clonotype. This sequence joins TRBV15 and TRBJ2-7; D is unclear. V was cut by 4 bases and J by 0 bases, with 7 bases left in between. This CDR3 is 13 amino acids long. Per germline, CDR1 LNHNV and CDR2 YYDKDF (reference sequence). As DNA, the CDR3 is TGTGCCACCAGCACAGCTAGCTCCTACGAGCAGTACTTC. This encodes CATSTASSYEQYF.

This clonotype was observed many times. The chain couples TRBV20-1 to TRBJ1-5; D call uncertain. The ends were cut back, 0 bases at V and 9 bases at J, with 12 bases in the middle. Germline-derived CDR1 and CDR2 are DFQATT and SNEGSKA (reference sequence). The CDR3 covers 13 residues. Here the CDR3 DNA reads TGCAGTGCTAGAGATCGGAGGTCGGGGCCCCAGCATTTT. Translation gives CSARDRRSGPQHF.